A single sample is the source of the 24 T cell receptor beta chains below, sequenced in a study of T-cell reconstitution after alpha-beta-depleted transplantation in children. The authors prepared the TCRbeta library with unique molecular identifiers. TCRdb ran MiXCR on the PCR reads and lists one entry per CDR3 protein. Of fewer than 550,000 distinct CDR3 sequences listed, around 10% were seen once; the top ten hold 12% to 15%. The material sequenced was PBMCs, mostly from graft donor cells, taken 180 days after TCRalphabeta/CD19-depleted stem cell transplant. The source of these receptors is a female patient aged 2 to 10 who had a stem cell transplant for aplastic anemia, so the T cells may come from the graft donor.

This clonotype was seen ten or more times. The chain couples TRBV10-3 to TRBJ2-5; 13 positions match TRBD2. The V gene end was trimmed by 6 bases and the J gene end by 2 bases; junction bases not matched to a gene: 3. The CDR3 extends over 15 amino acids. Germline CDR1 and CDR2: ENHRY and SYGVKD. CDR3 coding DNA: TGTGCCATCAGGGTGGGACTAGCGGGACAAGAGACCCAGTACTTC. It codes for CAIRVGLAGQETQYF.

The chain employs TRBV20-1 and TRBJ1-2, with TRBD1 matching 8 bases. The V and J ends lost 0 bases and 8 bases, in that order; junction bases with no gene match: 8. CDR1 DFQATT and CDR2 SNEGSKA come from the germline V gene (reference sequence). The CDR3 length is 14 residues. Written as DNA, the CDR3 is TGCAGTGCTAGAGATCGGCAGGGGGCTTCCGGCTACACCTTC. Encoded protein: CSARDRQGASGYTF.

The J gene is TRBJ2-7, the V gene TRBV28, with D hard to call. The germline V gene has CDR1 MDHEN and CDR2 SYDVKM. The germline V and J ends were trimmed by 6 bases and 1 base, with 13 bases remaining between them. This CDR3 has 14 residues. The CDR3 protein is CASRYSKMSYEQYF. As DNA, the CDR3 is TGTGCCAGCAGATACAGTAAGATGTCCTACGAGCAGTACTTC.

This sequence joins TRBV29-1 and TRBJ1-2; D is undetermined. This CDR3 spans 12 amino acids. V lost 6 bases and J lost 9, with 17 bases in between. Looked up from germline, CDR1 is SQVTM and CDR2 is ANQGSEA. CDR3 sequence (DNA): TGCAGCGTCCACGTTGGACTGCGGAGCTACACCTTC. Its protein is CSVHVGLRSYTF.

This rearrangement joins TRBV20-1 to TRBJ2-2, with 7 positions matching TRBD2. Germline-derived CDR1 and CDR2 are DFQATT and SNEGSKA (reference sequence). The CDR3 totals 13 residues. The V and J ends lost 2 bases and 6 bases, in that order; junction bases with no gene match: 3. The DNA of the CDR3 is TGCAGTGCTAGAAGGCTAGCGGCCGGGGAGCTGTTTTTT. Amino acids: CSARRLAAGELFF.

Only a few counts were recorded for this clonotype. This sequence joins TRBV18 and TRBJ1-1; D unclear. The V end was cut by 0 bases, the J end by 0 bases, with 5 bases between. The CDR3 sequence is 14 residues long. Germline lookup yields CDR1 KGHSH and CDR2 LQKENI. The CDR3 DNA reads TGTGCCAGCTCACCACCCCCTTTGAACACTGAAGCTTTCTTT. Translation: CASSPPPLNTEAFF.

CDR3 sequence: CASSLWITSGATGGELFF. The CDR3 region has the DNA TGTGCCAGCAGCTTATGGATTACTAGCGGGGCTACCGGCGGGGAGCTGTTTTTT. The genes are TRBV11-2 and TRBJ2-2; 10 nucleotides align to TRBD2. The germline CDR1 and CDR2 sequences are SGHAT and FQNNGV. V shed 2 bases and J 7 bases; nucleotides not matched to a gene: 13. The CDR3 sequence is 18 residues long.

The rearrangement uses TRBV5-1 and TRBJ2-2, with TRBD1 matching over 9 bases. The CDR3 spans 18 residues. The V gene's germline CDR1 is SGHRS and CDR2 YFSETQ. Unmatched junction bases numbered 18, after V lost 8 bases and J lost 4 bases. The CDR3 region is CASAGTGTPTRVTGELFF. CDR3 nucleotides: TGCGCCAGTGCCGGGACAGGGACACCTACGAGGGTCACCGGGGAGCTGTTTTTT.

This clonotype was counted a few times. This chain connects TRBV5-4 to TRBJ1-2; no firm D call. V lost 0 bases and J lost 3, with 6 bases in between. Germline V gene sequence: CDR1 SGHNT, CDR2 YYREEE (reference sequence). The CDR3 covers 13 residues. CDR3 nucleotide sequence: TGTGCCAGCAGCTTGGACCCGGACTATGGCTACACCTTC. It codes for CASSLDPDYGYTF.

This clonotype was recorded a few times. The chain combines TRBV3-1 with TRBJ1-2; 8 bases are a match to TRBD1. Germline lookup yields CDR1 LGHDT and CDR2 YNNKEL (reference sequence). J lost 8 bases, V lost 3 bases, and 11 bases had no gene match. The CDR3 is 15 amino acids. The CDR3 loop reads CASSQWTGPLFGYTF. The CDR3 DNA follows: TGTGCCAGCAGCCAGTGGACAGGGCCCCTCTTCGGCTACACCTTC.

The sample holds many counts of this clonotype. This chain joins TRBV11-2 and TRBJ2-6, with 8 bases matching TRBD2. This CDR3 has 18 amino acids. Germline V gene lookup returns CDR1 SGHAT and CDR2 FQNNGV. Losses at the gene ends were 5 bases for V and 1 base for J; bases not matched to a gene: 10. CDR3 in amino acids: CASSPPAAGVSGANVLTF. The CDR3 coding sequence is TGTGCCAGCAGCCCCCCGGCAGCGGGAGTTTCTGGGGCCAACGTCCTGACTTTC.

This clonotype was recorded many times. The chain combines TRBV21-1 with TRBJ2-7. TRBV21-1 is reported as a pseudogene. The CDR3 extends over 18 amino acids. CDR3: CASSNLMIQPNPNYEQYF. The CDR3 nucleotides are TGTGCCAGCAGCAATCTGATGATCCAGCCCAATCCTAACTACGAGCAGTACTTC.

This rearrangement joins TRBV4-3 to TRBJ2-7, with a possible D match to TRBD1 (5 bases). The length of the CDR3 is 18 residues. CDR1 LGHNA and CDR2 YSLEER come from the germline V gene. V was clipped by 4 bases and J by 2 bases, with 24 bases between them. The CDR3 DNA sequence: TGCGCCAGCAGCCTCCCAGGAGCAGGGCCCGTTAATCCCTACGAGCAGTACGTC. This codes for CASSLPGAGPVNPYEQYV.

This clonotype has a handful of counts. The CDR3 loop reads CASSSKVGTGYNEQFF. In nucleotides, the CDR3 is TGTGCCAGCAGTTCCAAGGTCGGGACAGGGTACAATGAGCAGTTCTTC. The V call is TRBV6-2 or TRBV6-3, the J call TRBJ2-1, with 9 bases lining up with TRBD1. The V and J ends lost 4 bases and 4 bases, in that order; junction bases with no gene match: 8. CDR3 length: 16 amino acids. Germline loops: CDR1 MNHEY, CDR2 SVGEGT.

V is TRBV5-6 and J is TRBJ2-7, with D maybe TRBD1 (6 bases). Deletions cut 5 bases from V and 0 bases from J, with 12 bases between. Per germline, CDR1 SGHDT and CDR2 YYEEEE. The length of the CDR3 is 14 residues. The CDR3 here is CASRGTSSSYEQYF. CDR3 nucleotides: TGTGCCAGCAGAGGGACATCAAGCTCCTACGAGCAGTACTTC. The full variable domain, rest sourced from reference TRBV5-6 and TRBJ2-7, is DAGVTQSPTHLIKTRGQQVTLRCSPKSGHDTVSWYQQALGQGPQFIFQYYEEEERQRGNFPDRFSGHQFPNYSSELNVNALLLGDSALYLCASRGTSSSYEQYFGPGTRLTVT.

This clonotype was seen only a few times. This chain links TRBV5-1 with TRBJ2-1; 11 bases agree with TRBD2. The CDR3 is made up of 19 amino acids. The junction had 15 bases not matched to a gene; V was cut back by 4 bases and J by 3 bases. The germline V gene has CDR1 SGHRS and CDR2 YFSETQ. CDR3 protein: CASSEGEFSGRVVYNEQFF. As DNA, the CDR3 is TGCGCCAGCAGCGAAGGGGAGTTTAGCGGGAGGGTTGTCTACAATGAGCAGTTCTTC. The full variable domain, with the rest looked up from reference TRBV5-1 and TRBJ2-1, is KAGVTQTPRYLIKTRGQQVTLSCSPISGHRSVSWYQQTPGQGLQFLFEYFSETQRNKGNFPGRFSGRQFSNSRSEMNVSTLELGDSALYLCASSEGEFSGRVVYNEQFFGPGTRLTVL.

J is TRBJ2-7 and V is TRBV12-3 or TRBV12-4; 10 positions agree with TRBD2. Trimming cost V 6 bases and J 4 bases; bases outside gene matches: 6. This CDR3 has 14 residues. The CDR3 region has the DNA TGTGCCAGCAGACCTAGCGGGAGTGGGTACGAGCAGTACTTC. Translating it yields CASRPSGSGYEQYF.

This clonotype was seen a few times. V and J are TRBV12-3 or TRBV12-4 and TRBJ2-7; D not certain. This CDR3 region has 12 residues. V was clipped by 3 bases and J by 4 bases, with 7 bases between them. The CDR3 DNA is TGTGCCAGCAGTTTGTCGGCTTACGAGCAGTACGTC. Translation gives CASSLSAYEQYV.

This clonotype was detected ten times or more. The CDR3 spells CASSRDGTNTGELFF. The CDR3 coding sequence is TGTGCCAGCAGTCGGGACGGAACGAACACCGGGGAGCTGTTTTTT. V gene TRBV12-3 or TRBV12-4 combines with J gene TRBJ2-2; D tentatively reads TRBD1 or TRBD2 (5 bases each). This CDR3 has 15 amino acids. V was trimmed by 5 bases and J by 0 bases, leaving 10 bases between them.

This clonotype was detected only a few times. The chain uses TRBV20-1 and TRBJ2-1; D not resolved. V was cut by 8 bases and J by 0 bases, with 11 bases left in between. This CDR3 region has 13 residues. CDR1 and CDR2 (germline): DFQATT, SNEGSKA (reference sequence). Here the CDR3 reads CSPHHSSYNEQFF. The CDR3 coding sequence is TGCAGTCCCCATCATAGCTCCTACAATGAGCAGTTCTTC.

This clonotype was recorded a few times. The V call is TRBV5-1, the J call TRBJ2-1; the D gene is possibly TRBD2 (7 bases). CDR3 length: 15 residues. Germline V gene data show CDR1 as SGHRS and CDR2 as YFSETQ. V was pared by 3 bases and J by 7 bases, with 17 bases between. The CDR3 reads CASSSALGGGNEQFF. CDR3 DNA sequence: TGCGCCAGCAGCTCCGCGCTGGGAGGGGGGAATGAGCAGTTCTTC.

This clonotype was counted at least ten times. This chain joins TRBV24-1 and TRBJ2-2; D perhaps matches TRBD2 (6 bases). Germline V gene data show CDR1 as KGHDR and CDR2 as SFDVKD. This CDR3 has 16 residues. The ends were cut back, 2 bases at V and 4 bases at J, with 13 bases in the middle. The CDR3 sequence is CATSDSRRGGTGELFF. CDR3 DNA sequence: TGTGCCACCAGTGATTCGAGGAGGGGCGGCACCGGGGAGCTGTTTTTT.

This clonotype showed up just a few times. The chain joins TRBV24-1 to TRBJ2-1, with 9 bases identical to TRBD2. This CDR3 contains 16 residues. Germline CDR1 KGHDR, CDR2 SFDVKD. J lost 3 bases, V lost 4 bases, and 6 bases had no gene match. DNA for the CDR3: TGTGCCACCAGTGAAGCGGGGGGCCCCAACTACAATGAGCAGTTCTTC. It is translated as CATSEAGGPNYNEQFF.

The genes are TRBV20-1 and TRBJ1-1, with TRBD1 matching 9 bases. CDR1 DFQATT and CDR2 SNEGSKA come from the germline V gene (reference sequence). V lost 3 bases, J lost 5 bases, and 13 bases stayed unmatched. The CDR3 spans 16 residues. Written as DNA, the CDR3 is TGCAGTGCTAGTCACCCGGGACAGGGCTGGGGAACTGAAGCTTTCTTT. Protein: CSASHPGQGWGTEAFF.